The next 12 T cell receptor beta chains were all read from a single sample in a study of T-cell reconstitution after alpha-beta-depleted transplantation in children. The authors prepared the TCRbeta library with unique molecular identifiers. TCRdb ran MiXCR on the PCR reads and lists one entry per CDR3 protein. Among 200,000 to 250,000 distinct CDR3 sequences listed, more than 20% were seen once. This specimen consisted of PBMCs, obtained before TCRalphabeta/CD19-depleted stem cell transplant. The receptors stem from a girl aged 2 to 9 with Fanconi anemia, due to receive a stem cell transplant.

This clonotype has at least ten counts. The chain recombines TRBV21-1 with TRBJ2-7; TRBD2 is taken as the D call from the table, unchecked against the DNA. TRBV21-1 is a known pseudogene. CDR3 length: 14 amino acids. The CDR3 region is CASSKSLPGHEQYF. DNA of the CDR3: TGTGCCAGCAGCAAAAGCCTCCCCGGCCACGAGCAGTACTTC.

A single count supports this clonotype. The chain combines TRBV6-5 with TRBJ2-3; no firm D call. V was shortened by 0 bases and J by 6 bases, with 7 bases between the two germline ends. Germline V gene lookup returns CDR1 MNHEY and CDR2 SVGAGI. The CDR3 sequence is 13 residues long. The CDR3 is CASSYSSADTQYF. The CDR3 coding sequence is TGTGCCAGCAGTTACTCTTCTGCTGATACGCAGTATTTT.

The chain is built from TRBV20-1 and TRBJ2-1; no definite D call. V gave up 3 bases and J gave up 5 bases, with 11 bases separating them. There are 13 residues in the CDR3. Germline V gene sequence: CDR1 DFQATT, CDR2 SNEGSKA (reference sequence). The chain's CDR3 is CSARVPTNNEQFF. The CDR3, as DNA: TGCAGTGCTAGGGTGCCGACCAACAATGAGCAGTTCTTC.

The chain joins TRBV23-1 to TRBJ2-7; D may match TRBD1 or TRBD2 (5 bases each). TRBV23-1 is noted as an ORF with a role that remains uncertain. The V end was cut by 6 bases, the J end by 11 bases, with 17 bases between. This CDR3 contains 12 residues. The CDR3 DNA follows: TGCGCCAGCAGAATAGAGCCCGGGACGGAGTACTTC. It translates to CASRIEPGTEYF.

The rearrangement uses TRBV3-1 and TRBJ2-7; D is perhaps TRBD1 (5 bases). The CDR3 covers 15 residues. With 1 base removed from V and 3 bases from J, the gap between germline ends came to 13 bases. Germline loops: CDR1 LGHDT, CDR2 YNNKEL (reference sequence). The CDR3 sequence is CASSQGPGHLYEQYF. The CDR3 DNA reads TGTGCCAGCAGCCAAGGGCCAGGGCACCTCTACGAGCAGTACTTC.

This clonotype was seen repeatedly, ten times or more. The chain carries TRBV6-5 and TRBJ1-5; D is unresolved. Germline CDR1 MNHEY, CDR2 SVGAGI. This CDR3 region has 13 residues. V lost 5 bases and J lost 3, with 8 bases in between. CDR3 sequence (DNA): TGTGCCAGCAGTCACCGGGCCAATCAGCCCCAGCATTTT. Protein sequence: CASSHRANQPQHF.

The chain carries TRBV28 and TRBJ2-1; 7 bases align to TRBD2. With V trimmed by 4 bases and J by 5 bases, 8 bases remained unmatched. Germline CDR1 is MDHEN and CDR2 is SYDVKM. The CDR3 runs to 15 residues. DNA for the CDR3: TGTGCCAGCAGTTATAGGAGGGAGGGCGACAATGAGCAGTTCTTC. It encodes CASSYRREGDNEQFF.

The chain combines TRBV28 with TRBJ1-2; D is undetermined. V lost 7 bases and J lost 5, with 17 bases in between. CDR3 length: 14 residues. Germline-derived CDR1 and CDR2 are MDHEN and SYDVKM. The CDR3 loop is CASNKGGSVYGYTF. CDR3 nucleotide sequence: TGTGCCAGCAACAAGGGCGGGTCCGTTTATGGCTACACCTTC.

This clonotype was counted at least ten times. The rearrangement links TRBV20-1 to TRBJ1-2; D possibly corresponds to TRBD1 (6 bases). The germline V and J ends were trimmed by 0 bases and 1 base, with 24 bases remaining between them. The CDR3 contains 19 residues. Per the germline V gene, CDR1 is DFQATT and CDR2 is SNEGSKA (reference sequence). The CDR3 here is CSAREMLGLGDTFNYGYTF. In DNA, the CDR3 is TGCAGTGCTAGAGAAATGTTGGGTTTGGGGGACACCTTTAACTATGGCTACACCTTC.

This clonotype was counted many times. CDR3 coding DNA: TGTGCCACCAGCAGAGATACAGACAGCAATGAGCAGTTCTTC. It specifies CATSRDTDSNEQFF. This chain connects TRBV15 to TRBJ2-1; perhaps TRBD1 as D (5 bases). The germline V gene encodes CDR1 LNHNV and CDR2 YYDKDF (reference sequence). The CDR3 runs 14 residues. The germline V and J ends were trimmed by 0 bases and 6 bases, with 9 bases remaining between them.

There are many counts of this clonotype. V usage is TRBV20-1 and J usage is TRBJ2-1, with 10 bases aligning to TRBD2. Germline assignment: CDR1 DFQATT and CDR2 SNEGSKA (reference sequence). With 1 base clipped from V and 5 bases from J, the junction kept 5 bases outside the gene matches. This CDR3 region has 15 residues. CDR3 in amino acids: CSARGALAGDNEQFF. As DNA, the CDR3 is TGCAGTGCTAGAGGCGCCCTAGCGGGAGACAATGAGCAGTTCTTC.

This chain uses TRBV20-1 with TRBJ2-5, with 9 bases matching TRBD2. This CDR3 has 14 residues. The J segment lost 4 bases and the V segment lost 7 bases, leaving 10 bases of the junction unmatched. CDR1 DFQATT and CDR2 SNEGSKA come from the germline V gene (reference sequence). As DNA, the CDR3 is TGCAGTGTTACAGACGGCGGGAGGGGAGAGACCCAGTACTTC. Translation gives CSVTDGGRGETQYF.